Each of the 13 T cell receptor beta chains below was sequenced from the same sample in a study of shared clonotypes between healthy human individuals. Method: immunoSEQ multiplex PCR; TCRdb's copy keeps in-frame clones and lacks some. The table lists about 1 million clones, roughly 70% of them singletons. Sequenced sample: memory CD4+ T cells sorted from blood. Stated subset: CD45RA-negative fraction. The source is a man between 18 and 29 years old in good health.

A single count supports this clone. The rearrangement links TRBV4-3 to TRBJ2-1; D remains unclear. Germline loops: CDR1 LGHNA, CDR2 YSLEER. This CDR3 has 16 residues. V was clipped by 1 base and J by 0 bases, with 10 bases between them. CDR3: CASSQVATSSYNEQFF. Here the CDR3 DNA reads TGCGCCAGCAGCCAAGTGGCTACCTCCTCCTACAATGAGCAGTTCTTC.

This clone was counted a single time. This chain joins TRBV9 and TRBJ1-6; D is uncertain. Germline V CDR1 and CDR2: SGDLS, YYNGEE. The CDR3 has 13 amino acids. V was pared by 1 base and J by 8 bases, with 7 bases between. CDR3 sequence (DNA): TGTGCCAGCAGCGTACACCTTGATTCACCCCTCCACTTT. It translates to CASSVHLDSPLHF.

This clone was seen only once. The chain carries TRBV2 and TRBJ2-1; the D is unclear. V was clipped by 6 bases and J by 7 bases, with 10 bases between them. Germline CDR1 SNHLY, CDR2 FYNNEI. The CDR3 is 12 residues long. The CDR3 DNA reads TGTGCCAGCAGGTACCAGTGGAATGAGCAGTTCTTC. It codes for CASRYQWNEQFF.

This clone was seen more than once but under ten times. The chain uses TRBV6-1 and TRBJ2-7; D gene uncertain. Germline CDR1 reads MNHNS; CDR2 reads SASEGT. There are 14 residues in the CDR3. V was trimmed by 4 bases and J by 6 bases, leaving 16 bases between them. CDR3 protein: CASSAGGSASEQYF. CDR3 nucleotide sequence: TGTGCCAGCAGTGCCGGTGGGTCCGCGAGCGAGCAGTACTTC.

The chain couples TRBV6-1 to TRBJ2-6; D is possibly TRBD1 (6 bases). Germline V CDR1 and CDR2: MNHNS, SASEGT. This CDR3 has 17 amino acids. Between the trimmed V and J ends, which lost 3 bases and 0 bases, there was a span of 12 bases. In DNA, the CDR3 is TGTGCCAGCAGTGATAAGGACAGAAACTCTGGGGCCAACGTCCTGACTTTC. Protein: CASSDKDRNSGANVLTF.

Comments on this clone: Other DNA sequences from this sample encode an identical CDR3 as well. This rearrangement joins TRBV11-2 to TRBJ2-5, with D perhaps matching TRBD2 (5 bases). V was trimmed by 5 bases and J by 2 bases, leaving 12 bases between them. Germline V CDR1 and CDR2: SGHAT, FQNNGV. CDR3 length equals 14 residues. The CDR3 DNA is TGTGCCAGCAGCCCAACCGGGGAACAAGAGACCCAGTACTTC. It encodes CASSPTGEQETQYF.

The chain couples TRBV6-4 to TRBJ2-2; D uncertain. The germline V and J ends were trimmed by 6 bases and 2 bases, with 10 bases remaining between them. Looked up from germline, CDR1 is MRHNA and CDR2 is SNTAGT. The CDR3 is 14 residues long. CDR3 nucleotide sequence: TGTGCCAGCAGAGAAACCAGAAACACCGGGGAGCTGTTTTTT. Its translation: CASRETRNTGELFF.

This chain uses TRBV18 with TRBJ2-2, with unresolved D. Germline V gene data show CDR1 as KGHSH and CDR2 as LQKENI. CDR3 length equals 14 residues. The ends were cut back, 4 bases at V and 3 bases at J, with 9 bases in the middle. CDR3 in amino acids: CASSLKSDTGELFF. The CDR3 DNA reads TGTGCCAGCTCACTCAAGTCGGACACCGGGGAGCTGTTTTTT.

This clone was observed a single time. This chain joins TRBV10-1 and TRBJ2-1; TRBD1 agrees at 7 bases. V was clipped by 4 bases and J by 2 bases; unmatched bases: 2. The CDR3 covers 14 residues. Germline V gene data show CDR1 as WNHNN and CDR2 as SYGVQD (reference sequence). Here the CDR3 DNA reads TGCGCCAGCAGTGGACAGGGCCCCTACAATGAGCAGTTCTTC. This gives the protein CASSGQGPYNEQFF.

This clone was seen repeatedly, ten times or more. V usage is TRBV5-1 and J usage is TRBJ2-7, with 10 bases fitting TRBD2. V dropped 5 bases and J dropped 5; count of bases not matched to a gene: 22. The germline gives CDR1 SGHRS, CDR2 YFSETQ. The length of the CDR3 is 19 residues. This CDR3 reads CASSVGQGRSSGGNHEQYF. Written as DNA, the CDR3 is TGCGCCAGCAGTGTCGGACAGGGTCGGTCTAGCGGGGGCAACCACGAGCAGTACTTC.

The chain couples TRBV6-5 to TRBJ1-1; TRBD1 might be the D (5 bases). CDR3 length: 13 amino acids. The germline V and J ends were trimmed by 8 bases and 5 bases, with 15 bases remaining between them. Germline V gene sequence: CDR1 MNHEY, CDR2 SVGAGI. The chain's CDR3 is CASFQGEATEAFF. In DNA, the CDR3 is TGTGCCAGCTTCCAAGGGGAGGCGACTGAAGCTTTCTTT.

The J gene is TRBJ2-2, the V gene TRBV7-2; TRBD1 agrees at 7 bases. Trimming took 1 base from V and 2 from J; bases not matched to a gene: 1. Germline V gene lookup returns CDR1 SGHTA and CDR2 FQGNSA. CDR3 length: 15 residues. CDR3 protein: CASSLGDRNTGELFF. Written as DNA, the CDR3 is TGTGCCAGCAGCTTAGGGGACAGAAACACCGGGGAGCTGTTTTTT.

The chain carries TRBV6-6 and TRBJ2-7; 7 bases match TRBD2. Unmatched junction bases numbered 5, after V lost 10 bases and J lost 2 bases. Germline V gives CDR1 MNHNY, CDR2 SVGAGI (reference sequence). The CDR3 totals 12 residues. CDR3 nucleotides: TGTGCCACTGGACTAGATACCTACGAGCAGTACTTC. Translated: CATGLDTYEQYF.